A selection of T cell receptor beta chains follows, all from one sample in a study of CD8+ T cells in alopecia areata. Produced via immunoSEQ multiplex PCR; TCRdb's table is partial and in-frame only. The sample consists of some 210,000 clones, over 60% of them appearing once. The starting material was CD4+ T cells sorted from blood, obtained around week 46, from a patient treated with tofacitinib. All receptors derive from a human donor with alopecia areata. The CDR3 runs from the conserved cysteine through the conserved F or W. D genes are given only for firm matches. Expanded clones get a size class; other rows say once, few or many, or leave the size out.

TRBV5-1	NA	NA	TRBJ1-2	TGCGCCAGCAGCAATAACACCGGACAGAACTATGGCTACACCTTC	CASSNNTGQNYGYTF
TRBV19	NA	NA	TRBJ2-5	TGTGCCAGTAGTATGCCGGGAACGGATGAGACCCAGTACTTC	CASSMPGTDETQYF
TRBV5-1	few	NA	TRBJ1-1	TGCGCCAGCAGCTCGCGCGCGGACAGAACACGGGGAACTGAAGCTTTCTTT	CASSSRADRTRGTEAFF
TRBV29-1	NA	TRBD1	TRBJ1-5	TGCAGCGTAGGACAGGGGAATCAGCCCCAGCATTTT	CSVGQGNQPQHF
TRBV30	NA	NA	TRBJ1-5	TGTGCCTGGAGTCGGAAGGGAGGTAGCAATCAGCCCCAGCATTTT	CAWSRKGGSNQPQHF
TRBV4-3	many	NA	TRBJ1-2	TGCGCCAGCAGCCAAGCAACAGTTTCGCCGGGATATGGCTACACCTTC	CASSQATVSPGYGYTF
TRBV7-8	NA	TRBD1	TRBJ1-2	TGTGCCAGCAGCTTAGCGCAAGGACAGGGTACCTTC	CASSLAQGQGTF
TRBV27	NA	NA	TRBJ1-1	TGTGCCAGCAGTTTAAGGGGTACGGACACTGAAGCTTTCTTT	CASSLRGTDTEAFF
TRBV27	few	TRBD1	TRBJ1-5	TGTGCCAGCAGTTCGTCCGGGACAGGAGGGCCCCAGCATTTT	CASSSSGTGGPQHF
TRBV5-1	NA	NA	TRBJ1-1	TGCGCCAGCAGCTCATCGACCCTCGGTGAAGCTTTCTTT	CASSSSTLGEAFF
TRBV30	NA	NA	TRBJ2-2	TGTGCCTGGAGTGTATCCGAGAACACCGGGGAGCTGTTTTTT	CAWSVSENTGELFF
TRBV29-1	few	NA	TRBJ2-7	TGCAGCGTTGAAGGACTATCAGCCTACGAGCAGTACTTC	CSVEGLSAYEQYF
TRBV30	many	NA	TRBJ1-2	TGTGCCTGGAGTGATCCTACAGATGGCTACACCTTC	CAWSDPTDGYTF
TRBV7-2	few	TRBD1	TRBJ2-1	TGTGCCAGCAGCTTCTCCCGGACAGGTTGGGGCAATGAGCAGTTCTTC	CASSFSRTGWGNEQFF
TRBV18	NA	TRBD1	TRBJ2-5	TGTGCCAGCTCCGGGACAGTTAAAGAGACCCAGTACTTC	CASSGTVKETQYF
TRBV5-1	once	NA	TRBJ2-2	TGCGCCAGCAGCGACCCGAACACCGGGGAGCTGTTTTTT	CASSDPNTGELFF
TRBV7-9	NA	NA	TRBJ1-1	TGTGCCAGCAGCGAGGGTAGTGGTGCTTTCTTT	CASSEGSGAFF
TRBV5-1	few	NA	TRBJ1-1	TGCGCCAGCAGTCCCGGGACAACGAACACTGAAGCTTTCTTT	CASSPGTTNTEAFF
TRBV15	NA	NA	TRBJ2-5	TGTGCCACCAGCGACGGCCCCGGGGTGACCCAGTACTTC	CATSDGPGVTQYF
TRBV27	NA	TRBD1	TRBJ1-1	TGTGCCAGCAGTCCGTCTATCAGGGGGGCGACCACTGAAGCTTTCTTT	CASSPSIRGATTEAFF
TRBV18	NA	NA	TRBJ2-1	TGTGCCAGCTCACCAAACTCAGTGGTCAATGAGCAGTTCTTC	CASSPNSVVNEQFF
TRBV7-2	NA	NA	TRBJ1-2	TGTGCCAGCAGCATAGAGGTGGCTGGACGGGGCTACACCTTC	CASSIEVAGRGYTF
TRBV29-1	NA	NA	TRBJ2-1	TGCAGCGCGAGGGGGGGGAACACCCCGGCGTACAATGAGCAGTTCTTC	CSARGGNTPAYNEQFF
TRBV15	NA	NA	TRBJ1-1	TGTGCCACCAGGCACAGGGAGGACACTGAAGCTTTCTTT	CATRHREDTEAFF
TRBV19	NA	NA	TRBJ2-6	TGTGCCAGTAGCGTCAATATGGGGGAGGCCTCTGGGGCCAACGTCCTGACTTTC	CASSVNMGEASGANVLTF
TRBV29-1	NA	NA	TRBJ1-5	TGCAGCGTCGGGTTTAGCAATCAGCCCCAGCATTTT	CSVGFSNQPQHF
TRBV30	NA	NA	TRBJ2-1	TGTGCCTGCGGCTACAATGAGCAGTTCTTC	CACGYNEQFF
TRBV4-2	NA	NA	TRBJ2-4	TGTGCCAGCAGCCCCACCGGAAACAGCCTTGGAGCCAAAAACATTCAGTACTTC	CASSPTGNSLGAKNIQYF
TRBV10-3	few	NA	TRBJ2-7	TGTGCCATCAGTGCCTTCGGACAATCACGATCCTACGAGCAGTACTTC	CAISAFGQSRSYEQYF
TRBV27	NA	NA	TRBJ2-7	TGTGCCAGCAGTTTCTCCGGGGCCCCCGAGCAGTACTTC	CASSFSGAPEQYF
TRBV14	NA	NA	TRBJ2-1	TGTGCCAGCAGCCTCGGGGGAGGTCGGGGCAATGAGCAGTTCTTC	CASSLGGGRGNEQFF
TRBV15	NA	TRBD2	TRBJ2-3	TGTGCCACCAGCTTTGGGCGGGGGGGTGGCACAGATACGCAGTATTTT	CATSFGRGGGTDTQYF
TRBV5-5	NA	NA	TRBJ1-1	TGTGCCAGCAGCGCTCTCGGGCCTGAAGCTTTCTTT	CASSALGPEAFF
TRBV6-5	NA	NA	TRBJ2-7	TGTGCCAGCAGTTACCGTGGCAGCTCCTACGAGCAGTACTTC	CASSYRGSSYEQYF
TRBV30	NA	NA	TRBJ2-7	TGTGCCTGGAGTGTAGGAGGGTACGAGCAGTACTTC	CAWSVGGYEQYF
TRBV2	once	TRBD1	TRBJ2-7	TGTGCCAGCAGTGACCGCGGACAGGGCGGGCGCTACGAGCAGTACTTC	CASSDRGQGGRYEQYF
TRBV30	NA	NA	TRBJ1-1	TGTGCCTGGAGTGTTCACAGAATGAACACTGAAGCTTTCTTT	CAWSVHRMNTEAFF
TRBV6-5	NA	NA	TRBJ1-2	TGTGCCAGCAGTTACAGCAACTATGGCTACACCTTC	CASSYSNYGYTF
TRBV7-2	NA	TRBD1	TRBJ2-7	TGTGCCAGCAGCCCCTACCCCGGACAGGGGGACTCCTTC	CASSPYPGQGDSF
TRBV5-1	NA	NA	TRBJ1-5	TGCGCCAGCAGCTTGGACGGTGCCAATCAGCCCCAGCATTTT	CASSLDGANQPQHF
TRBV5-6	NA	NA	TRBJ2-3	TGTGCCAGCAGCCAGCCAAAAGGGACCCATCGGCAGTATTTT	CASSQPKGTHRQYF
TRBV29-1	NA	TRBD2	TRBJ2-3	TGCAGCGCACGATCTGGGACTAGCGGCGAAGATACGCAGTATTTT	CSARSGTSGEDTQYF
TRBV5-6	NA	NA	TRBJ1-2	TGTGCCAGCAGGCCGACGCACGTGGGGACTCTCGGCTATGGCTACACCTTC	CASRPTHVGTLGYGYTF
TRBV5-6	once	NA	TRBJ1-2	TGTGCCAGCAGCTTGGCCCGCGTAGATGGCTACACCTTC	CASSLARVDGYTF
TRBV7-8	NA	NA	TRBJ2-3	TGTGCCAGCAGCACCTTCCCGGTGGGTGGAGATACGCAGTATTTT	CASSTFPVGGDTQYF
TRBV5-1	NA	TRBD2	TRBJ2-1	TGCGCCAGCAGCTTGTTAAGACTAGCGGGGGACAGTGAGCAGTTCTTC	CASSLLRLAGDSEQFF
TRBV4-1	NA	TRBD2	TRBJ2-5	TGCGCCAGCAGCCAAGATCCCGCCACTAGCGGGGCGGGGGAGACCCAGTACTTC	CASSQDPATSGAGETQYF
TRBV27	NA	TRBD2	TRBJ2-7	TGTGCCAGCAGATCCAGACTAGCGCCCTTAGGCTCCTACGAGCAGTACTTC	CASRSRLAPLGSYEQYF